This T cell receptor beta chain originates from a study of blood T cells in healthy people across ages. Trimming shortened V by 1 base and J by 9 bases, and 13 bases separated the two germline ends. The CDR3 covers 14 residues. Germline CDR1 reads SGHTA; CDR2 reads FQGNSA. A remark on this clonotype: Its antigen is not identified.

Whole-study findings and limits: Among long-lived donors, naive CD4+ cells were more numerous and diversity higher than in aged donors. Researchers judged that diversity estimates from one million T cells fell short of true values.

Using a J-beta primer mix together with a sample-barcoded 5' primer, a second PCR was run for roughly 6 to 11 cycles. Individual samples furnished no less than 2.5 million CDR3-containing paired-end reads apiece. TCRdb independently ran MiXCR on the 5' RACE reads; one entry per CDR3 protein. The data contain under 850,000 distinct CDR3 sequences, under 40% of them seen just once; the ten biggest clones take up 10% to 15%. Each sample gave at least 6.5 million isolated PBMCs. This sequence originates from a man younger than 30 in good health. Specimen: blood. The chain recombines TRBV7-2 with TRBJ2-1; tentative D call: TRBD2 (5 bases). CDR3 nucleotide sequence: TGTGCCAGCAGCTTAGTACCCGGGGTGGCTGAGCAGTTCTTC. Residues: CASSLVPGVAEQFF. Supplemented by reference TRBV7-2 and TRBJ2-1, the full variable domain reads GAGVSQSPSNKVTEKGKDVELRCDPISGHTALYWYRQSLGQGLEFLIYFQGNSAPDKSGLPSDRFSAERTGGSVSTLTIQRTQQEDSAVYLCASSLVPGVAEQFFGPGTRLTVL.